Reported below is one T cell receptor (beta chain). Its antigen remains unknown. It was with 60 Vbeta and 13 Jbeta primers that the PCR ran. Original processing methods: Roughly 80 million unique TCR beta chains, roughly 10 million shared, were counted in a later analysis. Assay used: immunoSEQ multiplex PCR; TCRdb lists only in-frame clones, some missing. V and J calls and clone size come straight from that table; D and trimming were deduced from the DNA. The listing contains 130,000 to 150,000 clones. With 4 bases clipped from V and 5 bases from J, the junction kept 10 bases outside the gene matches. The CDR3 covers 15 residues. Germline V gives CDR1 MNHEY, CDR2 SMNVEV (reference sequence). This entry comes from a study of cytomegalovirus exposure and HLA in healthy donors. Whole-study results and caveats: Many donors carried some public TCRs, although rarity characterized most TCR sequences. A prior analysis recorded that most TCR beta V segments were productive about 87% or about 30% of the time.

This chain links TRBV27 with TRBJ2-7, with 8 bases identical to TRBD1. What was sequenced was PBMCs. This receptor was identified in a male donor in good health and CMV-seronegative. CDR3 in DNA: TGTGCCAGCAGTTCCAGGGGGCTTAAGGGTGACGAGCAGTACTTC. Its protein is CASSSRGLKGDEQYF.